Each of the 3 T cell receptor beta chains below was sequenced from the same sample in a study of identical twins. TCRdb called the 5' RACE reads again in MiXCR, with one record for every CDR3 protein. The repertoire consists of a few hundred thousand distinct CDR3 sequences, with less than 20% occurring once and the leading ten covering 12%. Material: naive T cells sorted from blood. The receptors here all came from a man aged 45-65 years in good health.

The genes are TRBV6-2 or TRBV6-3 and TRBJ2-7; the D is unclear. In germline, CDR1 is MNHEY, CDR2 SVGEGT. The CDR3 is made up of 17 amino acids. Trimming took 2 bases from V and 0 from J, leaving 17 bases between them. The CDR3 region is CASSYKVGRQPSYEQYF. CDR3 nucleotide sequence: TGTGCCAGCAGTTACAAGGTGGGTAGGCAGCCCTCCTACGAGCAGTACTTC.

This clonotype was detected ten times or more. The chain uses TRBV20-1 and TRBJ2-1; 10 nucleotides agree with TRBD2. V lost 0 bases, J lost 5 bases, and 10 bases stayed unmatched. This CDR3 comprises 17 residues. The V gene's germline CDR1 is DFQATT and CDR2 SNEGSKA (reference sequence). This chain's CDR3 is CSARDLSASGRHNEQFF. In DNA form, the CDR3 reads TGCAGTGCTAGAGATCTGTCAGCTAGCGGGAGACACAATGAGCAGTTCTTC.

This clonotype turned up a few times. CDR3 sequence (DNA): TGCGCCAGCAGCTTGGCCGGGGGGTCCCAGTTCGCGATTTATGGCTACACCTTC. Translated: CASSLAGGSQFAIYGYTF. The rearrangement uses TRBV5-1 and TRBJ1-2; maybe TRBD1 (5 bases). This CDR3 is 18 amino acids long. The germline gives CDR1 SGHRS, CDR2 YFSETQ. Trimming left V 0 bases short and J 5 bases short, with 23 bases between.